This entry lists 25 T cell receptor beta chains sequenced from one sample in a study of blood T cell repertoires in COVID-19. Here immunoSEQ multiplex PCR was the method, and the copy in TCRdb shows in-frame clones only, minus some. The repertoire holds fewer than 70,000 clones, with 80% to 90% as singletons. Specimen: peripheral blood. The receptors stem from a human donor in a cohort sampled during active COVID-19.

CDR3 region: CASSPASTGRNHEQYF. CDR3 in DNA: TGTGCCAGCAGCCCCGCCTCGACAGGGAGGAACCACGAGCAGTACTTC. This chain connects TRBV6-6 to TRBJ2-7; tentatively, D is TRBD1 (7 bases). V was clipped by 6 bases and J by 5 bases, with 23 bases between them. The CDR3 contains 16 residues. Germline CDR1 MNHNY, CDR2 SVGAGI (reference sequence).

In this sample, this clone turned up once. This chain joins TRBV19 and TRBJ2-2; 12 bases align to TRBD2. J was trimmed by 7 bases and V by 1 base; bases with no gene match: 4. The CDR3 spans 16 residues. Germline assignment: CDR1 LNHDA and CDR2 SQIVND (reference sequence). The chain's CDR3 is CASSIGTSGKGGELFF. CDR3 DNA: TGTGCCAGTAGTATAGGGACTAGCGGGAAAGGCGGGGAGCTGTTTTTT.

With respect to this clone: Relative to the germline gene, one junction end is altered; a read error may explain this. This rearrangement joins TRBV30 to TRBJ1-5; D uncertain. Per germline, CDR1 GTSNPN and CDR2 SVGIG (reference sequence). The CDR3 consists of 16 residues. CDR3 coding DNA: TGTGCCTGGAGTCCAGCGGGCCGGGTTAGCGATCAGCCCCAGCATTTT. This gives the protein CAWSPAGRVSDQPQHF.

The chain links TRBV6-5 to TRBJ2-3; 8 positions match TRBD2. The CDR3 sequence is 15 residues long. Trimming at V came to 0 bases and at J to 4 bases, leaving 3 bases not matched to a gene. Per germline, CDR1 MNHEY and CDR2 SVGAGI. This chain's CDR3 is CASSYSGGGADTQYF. The CDR3 DNA reads as TGTGCCAGCAGTTACTCCGGGGGGGGCGCAGATACGCAGTATTTT.

The chain uses TRBV5-4 and TRBJ2-2, with D possibly TRBD1 on 5 matching bases. Germline lookup yields CDR1 SGHNT and CDR2 YYREEE (reference sequence). There are 15 residues in the CDR3. The V and J ends lost 0 bases and 3 bases respectively, with 9 bases between them. The CDR3 bases are TGTGCCAGCAGCTTGGTCGGCAGGGACACCGGGGAGCTGTTTTTT. Protein: CASSLVGRDTGELFF.

The gene calls are TRBV5-6 and TRBJ2-7, with TRBD1 identical over 8 bases. CDR3 length: 15 amino acids. The V segment lost 3 bases and the J segment 4 bases; nucleotides outside the gene matches: 9. The germline V gene encodes CDR1 SGHDT and CDR2 YYEEEE. The CDR3 nucleotides are TGTGCCAGCAGCTACATCGGCCAGGGGGCGTACGAGCAGTACTTC. Its translation is CASSYIGQGAYEQYF.

The J gene is TRBJ1-3, the V gene TRBV28, with 7 bases identical to TRBD1. The CDR3 consists of 14 residues. The junction had 6 bases not matched to a gene; V was cut back by 6 bases and J by 4 bases. Germline V gene data show CDR1 as MDHEN and CDR2 as SYDVKM. This CDR3 reads CASRKTGLGNTIYF. In DNA, the CDR3 is TGTGCCAGCAGGAAGACAGGGTTGGGAAACACCATATATTTT.

V and J are TRBV30 and TRBJ1-4; 8 positions match TRBD1. The CDR3 runs to 15 residues. Germline CDR1 reads GTSNPN; CDR2 reads SVGIG (reference sequence). V was pared by 1 base and J by 3 bases, with 4 bases of the junction left unmatched. For the CDR3, the DNA is TGTGCCTGGAGTGCAGACAGGGGTTCTAATGAAAAACTGTTTTTT. This sequence encodes CAWSADRGSNEKLFF. The entire variable domain, with the rest obtained from reference TRBV30 and TRBJ1-4, is as follows: SQTIHQWPATLVQPVGSPLSLECTVEGTSNPNLYWYRQAAGRGLQLLFYSVGIGQISSEVPQNLSASRPQDRQFILSSKKLLLSDSGFYLCAWSADRGSNEKLFFGSGTQLSVL.

The V call is TRBV6-6, the J call TRBJ2-5; D ambiguous. V was clipped by 2 bases and J by 4 bases, with 8 bases between them. Per the germline V gene, CDR1 is MNHNY and CDR2 is SVGAGI (reference sequence). The CDR3 sequence is 13 residues long. The CDR3 DNA reads TGTGCCAGCAGTTACGGCGGTGGAGAGACCCAGTACTTC. Its translation: CASSYGGGETQYF.

The genes are TRBV9 and TRBJ1-6, with 7 nucleotides matching TRBD1. J lost 0 bases, V lost 3 bases, and 9 bases had no gene match. The CDR3 totals 18 residues. Germline V CDR1 and CDR2: SGDLS, YYNGEE. CDR3 DNA: TGTGCCAGCAGCGACGGACAGGTCGGATCCTCCTATAATTCACCCCTCCACTTT. Protein sequence: CASSDGQVGSSYNSPLHF.

The chain has TRBV28 and TRBJ1-2; 9 bases match TRBD1. Per germline, CDR1 MDHEN and CDR2 SYDVKM. The CDR3 consists of 14 residues. J was trimmed by 5 bases and V by 5 bases; bases with no gene match: 6. Here the CDR3 DNA reads TGTGCCAGCAGTCCCGGGGACAGGGTTTATGGCTACACCTTC. Protein product: CASSPGDRVYGYTF.

The J gene is TRBJ2-5, the V gene TRBV9; TRBD2 matches at 10 bases. The CDR3 covers 14 residues. J was trimmed by 5 bases and V by 3 bases; bases with no gene match: 4. Germline V lookup: CDR1 SGDLS, CDR2 YYNGEE. In DNA form, the CDR3 reads TGTGCCAGCAGCGGAGCGGGGGGGCAGGAGACCCAGTACTTC. Translation: CASSGAGGQETQYF.

This clone occurred once. The V and J genes are TRBV11-2 and TRBJ2-7; D call uncertain. CDR3 length: 13 amino acids. Per the germline V gene, CDR1 is SGHAT and CDR2 is FQNNGV. Trimming removed 3 bases at V and 2 bases at J, with 8 bases between. The CDR3 is CASSLQATYEQYF. The DNA for the CDR3 is TGTGCCAGCAGCTTGCAGGCCACCTACGAGCAGTACTTC.

The chain uses TRBV6-4 and TRBJ2-1; the D gene is possibly TRBD2 (6 bases). The germline V gene encodes CDR1 MRHNA and CDR2 SNTAGT. Trimming removed 3 bases at V and 8 bases at J, with 20 bases between. This CDR3 is 16 amino acids long. The CDR3 sequence is CASSERGGVGRDEQFF. CDR3 DNA: TGTGCCAGCAGTGAAAGAGGAGGGGTAGGGCGGGATGAGCAGTTCTTC.

The chain combines TRBV5-8 with TRBJ2-1; 7 bases are a match to TRBD2. Trimming took 4 bases from V and 5 from J; bases not matched to a gene: 9. Germline V gene data show CDR1 as SGHTS and CDR2 as YDEGEE. This CDR3 region has 15 residues. The CDR3 is CASSTPRGDHNEQFF. CDR3 DNA sequence: TGTGCCAGCAGCACGCCCCGGGGGGACCACAATGAGCAGTTCTTC.

The chain has TRBV7-8 and TRBJ2-7; 8 bases align to TRBD1. Losses at the gene ends were 8 bases for V and 4 bases for J; bases not matched to a gene: 13. Germline V CDR1 and CDR2: SGHVS, FQNEAQ. This CDR3 has 15 residues. This CDR3 reads CASRSGQGGSYEQYF. Written as DNA, the CDR3 is TGTGCCAGCCGATCCGGACAGGGCGGCTCTTACGAGCAGTACTTC.

The chain is built from TRBV5-6 and TRBJ1-1; a weak D match, TRBD1 (5 bases). The V end was cut by 6 bases, the J end by 5 bases, with 14 bases between. In germline, CDR1 is SGHDT, CDR2 YYEEEE. The CDR3 has 13 amino acids. CDR3 DNA: TGTGCCAGCACCCTTGGTCGGGGGACTGAAGCTTTCTTT. Amino acid sequence: CASTLGRGTEAFF.

This clone was detected many times. The V gene is TRBV7-9, the J gene TRBJ2-2; 9 bases are shared with TRBD1. CDR1 is SEHNR, CDR2 FQNEAQ, per germline (reference sequence). CDR3 size: 13 residues. The V segment lost 5 bases and the J segment 7 bases; nucleotides outside the gene matches: 2. This chain's CDR3 is CASSRQGVGELFF. The CDR3 DNA reads TGTGCCAGCAGCAGACAGGGGGTCGGGGAGCTGTTTTTT.

This clone was observed a few times. The chain carries TRBV11-3 and TRBJ2-7, with 10 bases that match TRBD1. CDR3 length equals 15 residues. With 5 bases clipped from V and 1 base from J, the junction kept 5 bases outside the gene matches. Germline V CDR1 and CDR2: SGHNT, YENEEA. CDR3 loop: CASSQGQGTSYEQYF. CDR3 nucleotide sequence: TGTGCCAGCAGCCAGGGACAGGGGACTTCCTACGAGCAGTACTTC. The full variable domain, its missing parts supplied by reference TRBV11-3 and TRBJ2-7, is EAGVVQSPRYKIIEKKQPVAFWCNPISGHNTLYWYLQNLGQGPELLIRYENEEAVDDSQLPKDRFSAERLKGVDSTLKIQPAELGDSAVYLCASSQGQGTSYEQYFGPGTRLTVT.

This clone was recorded once. This chain connects TRBV28 to TRBJ2-1, with a possible D match to TRBD2 (5 bases). The CDR3 spans 15 residues. Trimming shortened V by 3 bases and J by 7 bases, and 16 bases separated the two germline ends. Looked up from germline, CDR1 is MDHEN and CDR2 is SYDVKM. The CDR3 bases are TGTGCCAGCAGTTTCGGCGGGTTAGGTGGTAATGAGCAGTTCTTC. Amino acids: CASSFGGLGGNEQFF.

The chain couples TRBV24-1 to TRBJ2-3; TRBD2 aligns across 9 bases. This CDR3 has 18 amino acids. The germline CDR1 and CDR2 sequences are KGHDR and SFDVKD. The ends lost 2 bases at V and 5 bases at J; junction bases unmatched: 13. DNA for the CDR3: TGTGCCACCAGTGATTCCATGGCGGGAGGGCGTAGAAGAGATACGCAGTATTTT. Its translation is CATSDSMAGGRRRDTQYF.

V gene TRBV19 combines with J gene TRBJ2-5; 7 bases agree with TRBD2. This CDR3 contains 13 residues. Germline CDR1 LNHDA, CDR2 SQIVND (reference sequence). Trimming cost V 7 bases and J 5 bases; bases outside gene matches: 7. The CDR3 region has the DNA TGTGCCAGTAAGAGGGGAGGGGACGAGACCCAGTACTTC. This translates into CASKRGGDETQYF.

The chain recombines TRBV28 with TRBJ2-7, with D hard to call. The V gene lost 2 bases and the J gene lost 2 bases, with 10 bases spanning the gap. Germline V gene lookup returns CDR1 MDHEN and CDR2 SYDVKM. The CDR3 has 14 amino acids. The CDR3 loop reads CASSLVGHTYEQYF. Here the CDR3 DNA reads TGTGCCAGCAGTTTAGTTGGGCACACCTACGAGCAGTACTTC. The full variable domain, in which reference TRBV28 and TRBJ2-7 provide the parts outside the CDR3, is DVKVTQSSRYLVKRTGEKVFLECVQDMDHENMFWYRQDPGLGLRLIYFSYDVKMKEKGDIPEGYSVSREKKERFSLILESASTNQTSMYLCASSLVGHTYEQYFGPGTRLTVT.

V and J are TRBV11-2 and TRBJ2-3, with D unresolved. CDR1 and CDR2 from the germline V gene are SGHAT and FQNNGV. The V gene lost 2 bases and the J gene lost 4 bases, with 4 bases spanning the gap. The CDR3 spans 12 residues. The CDR3 sequence is CASSLFADTQYF. Here the CDR3 DNA reads TGTGCCAGCAGCTTATTCGCAGATACGCAGTATTTT.

The V gene is TRBV7-9, the J gene TRBJ2-3, with 7 positions matching TRBD2. V lost 5 bases, J lost 1 base, and 12 bases stayed unmatched. The CDR3 is 17 amino acids. The germline CDR1 and CDR2 sequences are SEHNR and FQNEAQ (reference sequence). The CDR3 sequence: CASSGRVTGAGTDTQYF. CDR3 coding DNA: TGTGCCAGCAGCGGGAGGGTTACGGGAGCGGGCACAGATACGCAGTATTTT.